This T cell receptor (beta chain) was sequenced in a study of blood T cell repertoires in COVID-19. Profiling relied on immunoSEQ multiplex PCR, and the TCRdb table lists in-frame clones only, not all of them. The sample shows about 310,000 clones, around 92% of them seen only once. CDR1 and CDR2 from the germline V gene are SGHDN and FVKESK. CDR3 length: 15 amino acids. The V gene lost 5 bases and the J gene lost 1 base, with 12 bases spanning the gap. The sequenced sample consisted of PBMCs or T cells enriched from blood (not recorded which). This chain uses TRBV14 with TRBJ2-1; D is unresolved. The sequence came from a woman aged 30 to 39 who had recovered from COVID-19. The DNA of the CDR3 is TGTGCCAGCAGCTCTATTACTGAATCCTACAATGAGCAGTTCTTC. Protein sequence: CASSSITESYNEQFF.